These 14 T cell receptor beta chains were all obtained from the same sample, sequenced in a study of T cells after yellow fever vaccination (dated by TCRdb to the late 2010s). Taken with the paper, the label for treatment or condition translates to: live attenuated yellow fever vaccine strain. Libraries were prepared through 5' RACE. The instrument was an Illumina HiSeq 2500. TCRdb trimmed the raw reads at Q25, called clones with MiXCR and kept productive beta chains. Each CDR3 protein gets just one entry, which takes the most common genes and DNA from the rows behind it. The sample table records some 350,000 distinct CDR3 sequences; approximately 10% of these occur just once. The leading ten clones occupy more than 15% of the sample. The sample here was PBMCs, taken on the day of the first yellow fever vaccination. All receptors come from a man younger than 35 who received the YFV17D yellow fever vaccine.

This clonotype turned up a few times. The chain couples TRBV5-1 to TRBJ1-1, with TRBD1 identical over 9 bases. This CDR3 has 15 amino acids. Per germline, CDR1 SGHRS and CDR2 YFSETQ. J was trimmed by 6 bases and V by 4 bases; bases with no gene match: 10. The CDR3 coding sequence is TGCGCCAGCAGCCCGCGGACAGGGGAGGGGGCTGAAGCTTTCTTT. This codes for CASSPRTGEGAEAFF.

Points on this clonotype: The DNA is left out, because the CDR3 cannot be placed on it with certainty; the CDR3 is given as TCRdb lists it. The chain recombines TRBV23-1 with TRBJ2-3; whether TRBD2, the table's D call, matches the DNA was not checked. TRBV23-1 is an open reading frame, and its role is uncertain. The CDR3 comprises 14 residues, both ends counted. CDR3 loop: CASRFGPGTDTQYF.

This clonotype turned up a few times. V usage is TRBV5-1 and J usage is TRBJ2-3; no definite D call. Germline V gene sequence: CDR1 SGHRS, CDR2 YFSETQ. The CDR3 covers 15 residues. The V and J ends lost 5 bases and 0 bases respectively, with 13 bases between them. This CDR3 reads CASRASYPSTDTQYF. CDR3 nucleotide sequence: TGCGCCAGCAGGGCCTCATACCCTAGCACAGATACGCAGTATTTT.

The genes are TRBV10-3 and TRBJ2-5, with 10 bases identical to TRBD2. Trimming at V came to 0 bases and at J to 7 bases, leaving 5 bases not matched to a gene. CDR1 ENHRY and CDR2 SYGVKD come from the germline V gene. This CDR3 comprises 15 residues. The CDR3 sequence: CAISESSGGAGTQYF. As DNA, the CDR3 is TGTGCCATCAGTGAGTCGAGCGGGGGGGCCGGGACCCAGTACTTC.

V gene TRBV7-3 combines with J gene TRBJ2-5; tentatively, D is TRBD1 (5 bases). The germline V gene has CDR1 SGHTA and CDR2 FQGTGA. The CDR3 runs to 16 residues. V was trimmed by 0 bases and J by 2 bases, leaving 13 bases between them. The CDR3 coding sequence is TGTGCCAGCAGCTTAACAGGGGCGTACGGGCAAGAGACCCAGTACTTC. Encoded protein: CASSLTGAYGQETQYF.

The J gene is TRBJ1-5, the V gene TRBV6-5; D not certain. The CDR3 has 11 residues. The V and J ends lost 10 bases and 2 bases respectively, with 6 bases between them. Germline loops: CDR1 MNHEY, CDR2 SVGAGI. The CDR3, as DNA: TGTGCCACCGGACGCAATCAGCCCCAGCATTTT. Translating it yields CATGRNQPQHF.

The chain is built from TRBV11-2 and TRBJ2-1; 15 bases map to TRBD2. CDR3 size: 18 residues. Germline-derived CDR1 and CDR2 are SGHAT and FQNNGV. V was clipped by 5 bases and J by 0 bases; unmatched bases: 5. CDR3 protein: CASSAWGLAGGSYNEQFF. CDR3 bases: TGTGCCAGCAGCGCCTGGGGACTAGCGGGGGGCTCCTACAATGAGCAGTTCTTC.

There are a few counts of this clonotype. The J gene is TRBJ2-2, the V gene TRBV10-3; a weak D match, TRBD1 (6 bases). Germline-derived CDR1 and CDR2 are ENHRY and SYGVKD. The germline V and J ends were trimmed by 6 bases and 1 base, with 9 bases remaining between them. This CDR3 is built from 14 residues. The CDR3 is CAIRRTENTGELFF. For the CDR3, the DNA is TGTGCCATCAGGCGGACAGAGAACACCGGGGAGCTGTTTTTT.

The CDR3 spells CASSLGDPGETQYF. CDR3 bases: TGCGCCAGCAGCTTGGGGGACCCGGGAGAGACCCAGTACTTC. The chain joins TRBV5-1 to TRBJ2-5; D possibly matches TRBD1 or TRBD2 (5 bases each). This CDR3 has 14 amino acids. V lost 0 bases and J lost 4, with 10 bases in between. Germline V CDR1 and CDR2: SGHRS, YFSETQ.

This chain links TRBV18 with TRBJ2-1; TRBD2 is a possible D gene (6 bases). CDR1 and CDR2 (germline): KGHSH, LQKENI. This CDR3 comprises 14 residues. Trimming left V 3 bases short and J 5 bases short, with 11 bases between. CDR3 protein: CASSPRVADNEQFF. In DNA form, the CDR3 reads TGTGCCAGCTCACCGAGGGTAGCGGACAATGAGCAGTTCTTC.

Only a few counts were recorded for this clonotype. J is TRBJ2-3 and V is TRBV5-1; 7 bases line up with TRBD1. CDR1 SGHRS and CDR2 YFSETQ come from the germline V gene. The ends lost 6 bases at V and 0 bases at J; junction bases unmatched: 7. This CDR3 contains 15 residues. CDR3 nucleotides: TGCGCCAGCACCATAAACAGGGGCAGCACAGATACGCAGTATTTT. This sequence encodes CASTINRGSTDTQYF.

This chain joins TRBV7-6 and TRBJ2-3; 9 nucleotides line up with TRBD2. CDR3 length equals 19 residues. Losses at the gene ends were 1 base for V and 1 base for J; bases not matched to a gene: 12. Germline assignment: CDR1 SGHVS and CDR2 FNYEAQ. DNA of the CDR3: TGTGCCAGCAGCTTAGAGAGGCGGGGGGGCCCCCTCGGCACAGATACGCAGTATTTT. Protein sequence: CASSLERRGGPLGTDTQYF.

As DNA, the CDR3 is TGTGCCAGCACTCTAGGGAGCGGCGCAGATACGCAGTATTTT. It codes for CASTLGSGADTQYF. This chain joins TRBV12-3 or TRBV12-4 and TRBJ2-3; tentatively, D is TRBD2 (5 bases). V shed 7 bases and J shed 4 bases, with 15 bases lying between them. This CDR3 comprises 14 residues.

This clonotype came up a few times. The V and J genes are TRBV5-1 and TRBJ2-2; either TRBD1 or TRBD2 may fit D (6 bases each). The CDR3 is 16 amino acids. The V end was cut by 7 bases, the J end by 0 bases, with 16 bases between. CDR1 and CDR2 from the germline V gene are SGHRS and YFSETQ. CDR3 residues: CASSPLGGSNTGELFF. As DNA, the CDR3 is TGCGCCAGCTCCCCATTGGGGGGCTCGAACACCGGGGAGCTGTTTTTT.